This T cell receptor (beta chain) was documented in a study of OX40 agonist ivuxolimab in advanced cancers. V was pared by 5 bases and J by 6 bases, with 0 bases of the junction left unmatched. CDR1 SGHNT and CDR2 YENEEA come from the germline V gene. This CDR3 is built from 12 residues. Clones were read by immunoSEQ multiplex PCR, and TCRdb kept only the in-frame ones, dropping some. The sample has 75,000 to 90,000 clones; 85% to 90% are singletons. This sequence joins TRBV11-3 and TRBJ2-3; the match to TRBD2 covers 9 bases. Sequences were derived from CD4+ or CD8+ T cells sorted from blood, sampled in a trial of the OX40 agonist ivuxolimab. This clonotype was obtained from an adult with an advanced solid tumor such as melanoma, head and neck, liver or kidney cancer. The CDR3 bases are TGTGCCAGCAGCCTAGCGGGGGATACGCAGTATTTT. Its protein is CASSLAGDTQYF.